A single sample is the source of the 23 T cell receptor beta chains below, sequenced in a study of T cell repertoires in cytomegalovirus infection. TCRdb reanalysed the reads using MiXCR and keeps one entry per CDR3 protein. The sample carries approximately 1,000,000 distinct CDR3 sequences, about a third recorded once. Antigens of these TCRs are unknown. The input for sequencing was cultured CD8+ T cells from PBMCs, taken from culture after CMV antigen stimulation. All receptors come from a human donor in good health (CMV status not recorded). Some clones in this sample may be carry-over from other donors' samples.

The V call is TRBV7-6, the J call TRBJ1-2, with 7 bases fitting TRBD1. The CDR3 totals 13 residues. Trimming took 4 bases from V and 7 from J; bases not matched to a gene: 6. Looked up from germline, CDR1 is SGHVS and CDR2 is FNYEAQ. The CDR3 protein is CASSCPTGFGYTF. The CDR3 coding sequence is TGTGCCAGCAGCTGCCCGACAGGGTTTGGCTACACCTTC.

The V call is TRBV18, the J call TRBJ2-3, with D possibly TRBD2 on 6 matching bases. This CDR3 has 16 amino acids. V was trimmed by 0 bases and J by 3 bases, leaving 13 bases between them. The germline V gene has CDR1 KGHSH and CDR2 LQKENI. CDR3 region: CASSPPSRGFTDTQYF. The CDR3 nucleotides are TGTGCCAGCTCACCACCGAGTCGGGGGTTTACAGATACGCAGTATTTT.

This clonotype was seen repeatedly, ten times or more. The chain uses TRBV7-6 and TRBJ2-1; the match to TRBD2 covers 11 bases. CDR1 SGHVS and CDR2 FNYEAQ come from the germline V gene. The ends lost 2 bases at V and 0 bases at J; junction bases unmatched: 6. This CDR3 comprises 18 residues. CDR3 residues: CASSLQGLAVSSYNEQFF. CDR3 DNA sequence: TGTGCCAGCAGCTTACAGGGACTAGCGGTTAGCTCCTACAATGAGCAGTTCTTC.

The chain carries TRBV9 and TRBJ1-1; weak D call: TRBD1 (5 bases). Trimming removed 7 bases at V and 3 bases at J, with 7 bases between. Per germline, CDR1 SGDLS and CDR2 YYNGEE. The CDR3 extends over 11 amino acids. In nucleotides, the CDR3 is TGTGCCAGCGGGACTCACACTGAAGCTTTCTTT. The encoded protein is CASGTHTEAFF.

This rearrangement joins TRBV27 to TRBJ2-1; 11 bases are a match to TRBD2. Germline V gene sequence: CDR1 MNHEY, CDR2 SMNVEV (reference sequence). Germline trimming cut 3 bases from V and 9 bases from J; bases unmatched to any gene: 7. The CDR3 covers 15 residues. The CDR3, as DNA: TGTGCCAGCAGTTTTAGTAGCGGGGGGGCTATTGAGCAGTTCTTC. Its protein product is CASSFSSGGAIEQFF.

J is TRBJ2-7 and V is TRBV15, with D unresolved. This CDR3 region has 17 residues. Germline V gene data show CDR1 as LNHNV and CDR2 as YYDKDF (reference sequence). The V end was cut by 2 bases, the J end by 2 bases, with 19 bases between. The chain's CDR3 is CATSRKTTQVPPYEQYV. The CDR3 bases are TGTGCCACCAGCAGAAAGACGACCCAGGTCCCACCCTACGAGCAGTACGTC.

The sample holds a few counts of this clonotype. The CDR3 bases are TGTGCCAGCAGTCCGACTAGCGGGGGGGATGACGAGCAGTACGTC. Amino acids: CASSPTSGGDDEQYV. The chain employs TRBV28 and TRBJ2-7; TRBD2 matches at 14 bases. The CDR3 spans 15 residues. With 5 bases clipped from V and 5 bases from J, the junction kept 5 bases outside the gene matches. Per germline, CDR1 MDHEN and CDR2 SYDVKM.

In regard to this clonotype: This may arise from a read error, as a much more abundant clone is one base away. CDR3 sequence: CASSTGTNPSSYEQYF. CDR3 DNA sequence: TGTGCCAGCAGCACGGGGACAAATCCCAGCTCCTACGAGCAGTACTTC. The rearrangement uses TRBV7-2 and TRBJ2-7; maybe TRBD1 (6 bases). The CDR3 sequence is 16 residues long. From germline, CDR1 is SGHTA and CDR2 FQGNSA. With 5 bases removed from V and 0 bases from J, the gap between germline ends came to 17 bases. The full variable domain, rest sourced from reference TRBV7-2 and TRBJ2-7, is GAGVSQSPSNKVTEKGKDVELRCDPISGHTALYWYRQSLGQGLEFLIYFQGNSAPDKSGLPSDRFSAERTGGSVSTLTIQRTQQEDSAVYLCASSTGTNPSSYEQYFGPGTRLTVT.

This chain joins TRBV19 and TRBJ2-1, with D unclear. Trimming removed 5 bases at V and 4 bases at J, with 15 bases between. The CDR3 consists of 15 residues. CDR1 and CDR2 from the germline V gene are LNHDA and SQIVND (reference sequence). The CDR3 sequence: CASSAENMRYNEQFF. CDR3 nucleotides: TGTGCCAGTAGTGCGGAAAACATGAGGTACAATGAGCAGTTCTTC. Full variable domain (rest looked up from reference TRBV19 and TRBJ2-1): DGGITQSPKYLFRKEGQNVTLSCEQNLNHDAMYWYRQDPGQGLRLIYYSQIVNDFQKGDIAEGYSVSREKKESFPLTVTSAQKNPTAFYLCASSAENMRYNEQFFGPGTRLTVL.

The chain links TRBV7-9 to TRBJ2-7, with 7 nucleotides matching TRBD1. Per germline, CDR1 SEHNR and CDR2 FQNEAQ (reference sequence). The CDR3 loop spans 16 amino acids. V dropped 5 bases and J dropped 0; count of bases not matched to a gene: 10. CDR3 DNA: TGTGCCAGCAGCCAAGGGGGCAGGGCTTACTCCTACGAGCAGTACTTC. Protein: CASSQGGRAYSYEQYF.

The chain carries TRBV6-1 and TRBJ2-7; D is ambiguous. V was clipped by 2 bases and J by 1 base, with 6 bases between them. The CDR3 is 13 amino acids. Germline CDR1 MNHNS, CDR2 SASEGT. CDR3 sequence: CASSELQSYEQYV. The CDR3 coding sequence is TGTGCCAGCAGTGAACTACAGTCCTACGAGCAGTACGTC.

The rearrangement joins TRBV19 to TRBJ2-1, with D tentatively TRBD1 or TRBD2 (5 bases each). The CDR3 loop spans 14 amino acids. Between the trimmed V and J ends, which lost 10 bases and 9 bases, there was a span of 22 bases. Germline CDR1 is LNHDA and CDR2 is SQIVND (reference sequence). CDR3 in DNA: TGTGCCACCGTGAGGGACGAGGCCAGCGGTGAGCAGTTCTTC. This sequence encodes CATVRDEASGEQFF.

The chain has TRBV6-6 and TRBJ2-7; TRBD1 agrees at 8 bases. The CDR3 is 15 amino acids. With V trimmed by 2 bases and J by 2 bases, 5 bases remained unmatched. The germline CDR1 and CDR2 sequences are MNHNY and SVGAGI (reference sequence). The CDR3 spells CASSYQGAGAYEQYV. The CDR3 coding sequence is TGTGCCAGCAGTTACCAGGGGGCAGGAGCCTACGAGCAGTACGTC.

The chain couples TRBV27 to TRBJ1-2, with a tentative D call TRBD1 (5 bases). The CDR3 is 14 residues long. Germline CDR1 and CDR2: MNHEY and SMNVEV (reference sequence). V was trimmed by 10 bases and J by 0 bases, leaving 15 bases between them. CDR3 DNA: TGTGCCACGAGGGCCGGGGGGGCTAACTATGGCTACACCTTC. This translates into CATRAGGANYGYTF.

The rearrangement joins TRBV28 to TRBJ1-5, with TRBD1 matching over 11 bases. Germline assignment: CDR1 MDHEN and CDR2 SYDVKM. The J segment lost 2 bases and the V segment lost 6 bases, leaving 9 bases of the junction unmatched. The CDR3 is made up of 17 amino acids. This CDR3 reads CASSGQGAFVGNQPQHF. The CDR3 DNA reads TGTGCCAGCAGCGGACAGGGGGCTTTTGTGGGCAATCAGCCCCAGCATTTT.

V usage is TRBV11-2 and J usage is TRBJ2-5; 8 bases align to TRBD1. The CDR3 runs 18 residues. V dropped 0 bases and J dropped 5; count of bases not matched to a gene: 14. The germline V gene encodes CDR1 SGHAT and CDR2 FQNNGV. CDR3 loop: CASSLEPFGTGVGETQYF. CDR3 sequence (DNA): TGTGCCAGCAGCTTAGAGCCCTTTGGGACAGGTGTTGGGGAGACCCAGTACTTC. Looking up the rest from reference TRBV11-2 and TRBJ2-5 gives the full variable domain: EAGVAQSPRYKIIEKRQSVAFWCNPISGHATLYWYQQILGQGPKLLIQFQNNGVVDDSQLPKDRFSAERLKGVDSTLKIQPAKLEDSAVYLCASSLEPFGTGVGETQYFGPGTRLLVL.

This clonotype has more than one count but fewer than ten. This chain joins TRBV12-3 or TRBV12-4 and TRBJ2-7; D is unclear. The CDR3 extends over 13 amino acids. Trimming stripped 2 bases from V and 3 bases from J, with 8 bases between. The DNA of the CDR3 is TGTGCCAGCAGTTTAAGCTCTTACTACGAGCAGTACTTC. This codes for CASSLSSYYEQYF.

The rearrangement links TRBV27 to TRBJ2-7; a weak D match, TRBD1 (6 bases). V shed 3 bases and J shed 6 bases, with 9 bases lying between them. The germline V gene has CDR1 MNHEY and CDR2 SMNVEV (reference sequence). This CDR3 is built from 12 residues. The CDR3 protein is CASSFLRGEQYF. The CDR3, as DNA: TGTGCCAGCAGTTTCCTCAGGGGCGAGCAGTACTTC.

The chain employs TRBV29-1 and TRBJ1-1, with a possible D match to TRBD1 (5 bases). The ends were cut back, 1 base at V and 7 bases at J, with 10 bases in the middle. Per the germline V gene, CDR1 is SQVTM and CDR2 is ANQGSEA. CDR3 length: 12 amino acids. The CDR3 sequence is CSVEVAGLEAFF. The CDR3 bases are TGCAGCGTTGAAGTAGCAGGGCTTGAAGCTTTCTTT.

Note on this clonotype: This sequence may be a read error, since a much larger clone differs from it by one base. The V call is TRBV7-8, the J call TRBJ1-6, with D perhaps TRBD1 (6 bases). The CDR3 runs to 16 residues. Germline V gene lookup returns CDR1 SGHVS and CDR2 FQNEAQ. In DNA form, the CDR3 reads TGTGTCAGCAGCTTCAAGGGGGTCCGGGATAATTCACCCCTCCACTTT. Its translation is CVSSFKGVRDNSPLHF. The full variable domain, rest sourced from reference TRBV7-8 and TRBJ1-6, is GAGVSQSPRYKVAKRGQDVALRCDPISGHVSLFWYQQALGQGPEFLTYFQNEAQLDKSGLPSDRFFAERPEGSVSTLKIQRTQQEDSAVYLCVSSFKGVRDNSPLHFGNGTRLTVT.

The V gene is TRBV7-9, the J gene TRBJ2-1; D is uncertain. Trimming removed 5 bases from V and 10 bases from J, with 24 bases in between. This CDR3 is built from 16 residues. Germline loops: CDR1 SEHNR, CDR2 FQNEAQ (reference sequence). As DNA, the CDR3 is TGTGCCAGCAGCCCGGGCCCGGTGGACCCTTATGACGAGCAGTTCTTC. This gives the protein CASSPGPVDPYDEQFF.

This clonotype has a count of ten or more. This chain joins TRBV7-6 and TRBJ2-1, with no clear D. The CDR3 runs 13 residues. CDR1 SGHVS and CDR2 FNYEAQ come from the germline V gene. Deletions cut 1 base from V and 6 bases from J, with 7 bases between. The CDR3 sequence is CASSLGAGNEQFF. The CDR3 nucleotides read TGTGCCAGCAGCTTAGGGGCAGGCAATGAGCAGTTCTTC.

The rearrangement joins TRBV9 to TRBJ1-5; D is perhaps TRBD1 (6 bases). Germline V CDR1 and CDR2: SGDLS, YYNGEE. The CDR3 sequence is 14 residues long. Trimming shortened V by 2 bases and J by 1 base, and 7 bases separated the two germline ends. Written as DNA, the CDR3 is TGTGCCAGCAGCGTGGGGGCAAGCAATCAGCCCCAGCATTTT. Encoded protein: CASSVGASNQPQHF.